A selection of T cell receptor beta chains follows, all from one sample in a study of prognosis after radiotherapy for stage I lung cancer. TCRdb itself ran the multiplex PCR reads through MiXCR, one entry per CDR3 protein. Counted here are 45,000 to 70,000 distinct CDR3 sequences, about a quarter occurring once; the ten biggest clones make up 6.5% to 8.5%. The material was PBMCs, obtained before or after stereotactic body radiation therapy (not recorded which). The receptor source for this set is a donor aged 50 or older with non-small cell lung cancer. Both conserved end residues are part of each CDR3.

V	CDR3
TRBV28	CASLSGNEQFF
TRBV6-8	CASGPHDSNNYGYTF
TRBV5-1	CASSFPGTGELFF
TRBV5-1	CASSSRDSSNYGYTF
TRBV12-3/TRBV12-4	CASSLSTEETQYF
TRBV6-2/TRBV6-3	CASSEAGDNEEFF
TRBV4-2	CASGSPGQGSHNEQFF
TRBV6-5	CASSYGINYGYTF
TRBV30	CAWMQKGYNEQFF
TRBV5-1	CASSLEGKGTDTQYF
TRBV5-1	CASSWVTGGMNTEAFF
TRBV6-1	CASSELGPNTEAFF
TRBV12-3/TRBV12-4	CASSSGTGFNYGYTF
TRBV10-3	CAISVDTWNYGYTF
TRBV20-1	CSAREVRRGVNTEAFF
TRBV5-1	CASSSGTSGVYEQYF
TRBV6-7	CASTKTGEHSPLHF
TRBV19	CASTLTWDTEAFF
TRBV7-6	CASSPYHRGNNEKLFF
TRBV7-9	CASSTDEPLSEKLFF
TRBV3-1	CASSQARRHQPQHF
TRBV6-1	CASSPRTGSSYNSPLHF
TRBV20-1	CSAITSPEREQYF
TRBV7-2	CASSYRSSTSRDAQYF
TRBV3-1	CASSQEEGGPEPNYGYTF
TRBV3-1	CASSSGTSGNTIYF
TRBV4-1	CASSQDTEIEYTGELFF
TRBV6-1	CASSTYMNYGYTF
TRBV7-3	CASSHGTGETEAFF
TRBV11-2	CARSSRQGGNSPLHF
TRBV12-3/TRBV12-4	CASSLGGGPLITDTQYF
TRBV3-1	CASSPGLAGGVAYNEQFF